This is a list of T cell receptor beta chains from one sample in a study of cytomegalovirus exposure and HLA in healthy donors. Profiling relied on immunoSEQ multiplex PCR, and the TCRdb table lists in-frame clones only, not all of them. The data contain more than 55,000 clones, 70% to 90% of them seen just once; the ten biggest clones take up 1% to 1.5%. The specimen was PBMCs. Every receptor here comes from a woman younger than 30 in good health and CMV-seronegative. CDR3s include the opening cysteine and the closing phenylalanine or tryptophan.

v_call | cdr3_aa
TRBV5-1 | CASSLADGLDNYGYTF
TRBV6-4 | CASSDGTGGDTQYF
TRBV10-3 | CAIRESLQGRGTEAFF
TRBV6-1 | CASPRDRQETQYF
TRBV30 | CAWSPERIYNNQPQHF
TRBV10-3 | CAISESQERLSYEQYF
TRBV19 | CASSVTGTGQFF
TRBV11-3 | CASSQGTGESSPLHF
TRBV5-1 | CASSRGQGGDNEQFF
TRBV6-1 | CASSVGLNEQFF